These T cell receptor beta chains were read from a single sample in a study of blood T cell repertoires in COVID-19. Assay used: immunoSEQ multiplex PCR; TCRdb lists only in-frame clones, some missing. The sample consists of about 210,000 clones, about four fifths of them appearing once. The sequenced sample was peripheral blood. These receptors came from a middle-aged woman with active or convalescent COVID-19. Each CDR3 is given without its conserved first and last residue.

j_call,v_call,cdr3_aa
TRBJ2-3,TRBV2,ASRYLAGDGGDTQY
TRBJ2-2,TRBV6-2/TRBV6-3,ASSPGQGPTGELF
TRBJ1-1,TRBV5-1,ASRGQGASSEAF
TRBJ1-5,TRBV30,AWSGGTAPGGNQPQH
TRBJ1-2,TRBV6-8,ASSYRQGALGYT
TRBJ1-4,TRBV18,ASSQGTGGKLF
TRBJ1-1,TRBV21-1,ASSQNTEAF
TRBJ2-1,TRBV27,ASSLVGVSYNEQF
TRBJ2-1,TRBV3-1/TRBV3-2,ASSQDLYRGYNEQF
TRBJ2-3,TRBV7-3,ASSAEGTDTQY
TRBJ2-5,TRBV7-3,ASSLDGGAETQY
TRBJ2-6,TRBV5-1,ASSFRTVTELANVLT
TRBJ1-1,TRBV20-1,SLTQNTEAF
TRBJ1-1,TRBV3-1/TRBV3-2,ASSLTGMNTEAF
TRBJ1-5,TRBV7-2,ASSLGKYRGRDQPQH
TRBJ2-5,TRBV2,ASKPGEEQETQY
TRBJ1-1,TRBV28,ASSSLQGWETF
TRBJ1-5,TRBV7-8,ASSAGGSQVGPNQPQH
TRBJ2-5,TRBV24-1,ATSEVTGPETQY
TRBJ2-4,TRBV2,ASRFGQQKNIQY
TRBJ2-2,TRBV12-3/TRBV12-4,ASRVAVTGELF
TRBJ2-1,TRBV9,ASSGKSGSSYNEQF
TRBJ1-1,TRBV28,ASSSTQEGRGTEAF
TRBJ2-1,TRBV3-1/TRBV3-2,ASSQLIRDRGYNEQF
TRBJ2-5,TRBV7-2,ASSFRGGLETQY
TRBJ2-7,TRBV28,ASSLVERLYEQY
TRBJ1-6,TRBV5-1,ASSLSVRQGQNSPLH
TRBJ1-5,TRBV27,ASSPSRPQH
TRBJ2-7,TRBV27,ASSYGTPYEQY
TRBJ1-1,TRBV5-6,ASSVRQGVNTEAF
TRBJ1-5,TRBV6-5,ASSSSTGGLNQPQH
TRBJ1-2,TRBV30,AWSLTGGYT
TRBJ2-3,TRBV4-3,ASSQEGGGGRTDTQY
TRBJ2-7,TRBV6-5,ASSYGQSSYEQY
TRBJ1-5,TRBV2,ASSAPDRINQPQH
TRBJ2-5,TRBV2,ASGGQGQETQY
TRBJ2-7,TRBV5-1,ASSLFEGGPYEQY
TRBJ1-1,TRBV11-2,ASSFSEGLTEAF
TRBJ2-3,TRBV5-1,ASSQSTDTQY